Detailed here is one TCR beta chain. Libraries were prepared by immunoSEQ multiplex PCR; TCRdb keeps only in-frame clonotypes and omits some of them. In the table there are 250,000 to 300,000 clones, around nine tenths of which are singletons. The data were taken from a study of blood T cell repertoires in COVID-19. For the study at large: T cells, B-cell-depleted T cells, or PBMCs provided the cDNA or gDNA that served as material.

Followed over time, Seattle patients had been enrolled while infection was active. CDR1 SGHRS and CDR2 YFSETQ come from the germline V gene. The CDR3 runs to 16 residues. The V gene end was trimmed by 4 bases and the J gene end by 3 bases; junction bases not matched to a gene: 13. The J gene is TRBJ2-7, the V gene TRBV5-1, with 7 bases identical to TRBD1. Sequenced: peripheral blood. This sequence was found in a woman aged 55-70 years with COVID-19, enrolled during active disease. The CDR3 nucleotides are TGCGCCAGCAGCCCCTCATCGACGACAGGGCTCTACGAGCAGTACTTC. This translates into CASSPSSTTGLYEQYF.